These T cell receptor beta chains were read from a single sample in a study of CXCR3-negative and CXCR3-positive naive CD8 T cells. TCRdb re-called the 5' RACE reads, yielding one record per CDR3 amino acid sequence without DNA. This table lists roughly 120,000 distinct CDR3 sequences. Sample: naive CXCR3+ CD8+ T cells from blood. The receptor set was obtained from a human donor in good health. Some clones in this sample may be carry-over from other donors' samples. CDR3s include the opening cysteine and the closing phenylalanine or tryptophan.

j_gene: TRBJ2-3; v_gene: TRBV20-1; CDR3aa: CSARELGAPDTQYF
j_gene: TRBJ2-1; v_gene: TRBV10-2; CDR3aa: CASSELLGNEQFF
j_gene: TRBJ2-7; v_gene: TRBV27; CDR3aa: CASRYGMAYEQYF
j_gene: TRBJ2-5; v_gene: TRBV2; CDR3aa: CASSEYETQYF
j_gene: TRBJ2-1; v_gene: TRBV7-3; CDR3aa: CASRDTGGYNEQFF
j_gene: TRBJ1-5; v_gene: TRBV28; CDR3aa: CASSLWGATVKQPQHF
j_gene: TRBJ1-5; v_gene: TRBV7-2; CDR3aa: CASSLGGTGYQPQHF
j_gene: TRBJ2-7; v_gene: TRBV7-9; CDR3aa: CASSGGGEQYF
j_gene: TRBJ2-1; v_gene: TRBV27; CDR3aa: CASSLSGGVYNEQFF
j_gene: TRBJ2-1; v_gene: TRBV2; CDR3aa: CAPKTGNYNEQFF
j_gene: TRBJ2-1; v_gene: TRBV5-1; CDR3aa: CASSPAGLAGGKNEQFF
j_gene: TRBJ2-2; v_gene: TRBV11-2; CDR3aa: CASSLGPTGELFF
j_gene: TRBJ2-2; v_gene: TRBV7-2; CDR3aa: CASSLLGANTGELFF
j_gene: TRBJ2-7; v_gene: TRBV27; CDR3aa: CASSYRDNYEQYF
j_gene: TRBJ2-1; v_gene: TRBV20-1; CDR3aa: CSARVFPLSSYNEQFF
j_gene: TRBJ1-1; v_gene: TRBV7-9; CDR3aa: CASSPSLGQGAGAVEAFF
j_gene: TRBJ1-1; v_gene: TRBV7-9; CDR3aa: CASSQIGEGSNTEAFF